The sequence of this TCR beta chain was determined in a study of cytomegalovirus exposure and HLA in healthy donors. A remark on this clone: This may stem from a read error, because a much larger clone lies one nucleotide away. The sample carries other DNA sequences with the same CDR3.

The CDR3 contains 13 residues. Germline V gene data show CDR1 as SEHNR and CDR2 as FQNEAQ (reference sequence). V lost 4 bases and J lost 1, with 7 bases in between. Assay: immunoSEQ multiplex PCR; the TCRdb copy retains only in-frame clones and omits some. The sample records some 250,000 clones, approximately 86% being singletons. This chain connects TRBV7-9 to TRBJ1-1, with D possibly being TRBD1 (5 bases). Material for sequencing was PBMCs. The clonotype originates from a woman in her twenties or thirties in good health and CMV-seropositive. The chain's CDR3 is CASSSDRNTEAFF. The CDR3 coding sequence is TGTGCCAGCAGCTCAGACAGGAACACTGAAGCTTTCTTT.